The present T cell receptor beta chain was sequenced within a study of shared clonotypes between healthy human individuals. Notes on the study in general: Sharing across four donors was highest in naive CD4 (roughly 5%) and lowest in memory CD8 (approximately 0.4%).

Naive-designated CD8 cells lacked CD45RO, were positively enriched for CCR7, and omitted terminally differentiated effector memory CD45RA+ cells. Concerning this clone: Its antigen is undetermined.

The CDR3 runs to 15 residues. Trimming took 1 base from V and 4 from J, leaving 13 bases between them. Germline CDR1 SGHVS, CDR2 FNYEAQ. For every subset, genomic DNA was evenly distributed across several immunoSEQ plates. TCRdb's copy holds only in-frame clones and misses some; the assay was immunoSEQ multiplex PCR. The data hold about 2 million clones, with less than 95% observed a single time. This clonotype was sampled from a man aged 18-30 years in good health. Sequencing was carried out using naive CD8+ T cells sorted from blood. This sequence joins TRBV7-6 and TRBJ1-1, with D possibly matching TRBD1 (5 bases). The CDR3 here is CASSLGAGSGTEAFF. CDR3 nucleotide sequence: TGTGCCAGCAGCTTAGGAGCAGGGTCAGGCACTGAAGCTTTCTTT.